A selection of T cell receptor beta chains follows, all from one sample in a study of molecular identifiers for immune sequencing clone quantification. TCRdb itself ran the PCR reads through MiXCR, one entry per CDR3 protein. Among 490,000 or so distinct CDR3 sequences, about a quarter were seen once, and the ten largest hold around 0.8%. The sample was naive CD8+ T cells from blood, with Jurkat cell RNA spiked in. The receptor source for this set is a human donor in good health. Some libraries in this study had Jurkat cell RNA spiked in. Each CDR3 is given with its conserved first and last residue. The order of the fields is J gene, clone size, V gene, D gene, CDR3 DNA, CDR3 protein. D genes are given only for firm matches. Not all rows give a size; the values are once, few, many and, for expanded clones, a class.

J gene: TRBJ1-3; clone size: -; V gene: TRBV7-6; D gene: -; CDR3 DNA: TGTGCCAGCAGCTTAGCATTCACCTCTGGAAACACCATATATTTT; CDR3 protein: CASSLAFTSGNTIYF
J gene: TRBJ2-3; clone size: -; V gene: TRBV9; D gene: TRBD1; CDR3 DNA: TGTGCCAGCAGCGTAGTTTCAGGGACAGGGGGTCCCGCAGATACGCAGTATTTT; CDR3 protein: CASSVVSGTGGPADTQYF
J gene: TRBJ1-1; clone size: -; V gene: TRBV9; D gene: -; CDR3 DNA: TGTGCCAGCGCCCCCACGGCAGGGAGGAGGACTGAAGCTTTCTTT; CDR3 protein: CASAPTAGRRTEAFF
J gene: TRBJ1-2; clone size: few; V gene: TRBV4-1; D gene: TRBD1; CDR3 DNA: TGCGCCAGCAGCCACGGACAGGGATATTTGGACTATGGCTACACCTTC; CDR3 protein: CASSHGQGYLDYGYTF
J gene: TRBJ2-3; clone size: many; V gene: TRBV6-5; D gene: TRBD2; CDR3 DNA: TGTGCCAGCAGTTACTCTAGCGGGAGGTTCACAGATACGCAGTATTTT; CDR3 protein: CASSYSSGRFTDTQYF
J gene: TRBJ1-1; clone size: -; V gene: TRBV6-5; D gene: -; CDR3 DNA: TGTGCCAGCAGTACAAGGGCAGGGGCATACACTGAAGCTTTCTTT; CDR3 protein: CASSTRAGAYTEAFF
J gene: TRBJ2-5; clone size: -; V gene: TRBV5-5; D gene: TRBD1; CDR3 DNA: TGTGCCAGCAGCTTGGGACCCGGGACAGGGTCTGCAAGGCAAGAGACCCAGTACTTC; CDR3 protein: CASSLGPGTGSARQETQYF
J gene: TRBJ2-7; clone size: -; V gene: TRBV11-2; D gene: -; CDR3 DNA: TGTGCCAGCAGCCCCGGGACCGCCTACGGGCAGTACTTC; CDR3 protein: CASSPGTAYGQYF
J gene: TRBJ2-1; clone size: -; V gene: TRBV11-1; D gene: TRBD2; CDR3 DNA: TGTGCCAGCAGCGAGGCGGGAGGGCCTAGCAGGGAGCAGTTCTTC; CDR3 protein: CASSEAGGPSREQFF
J gene: TRBJ1-6; clone size: few; V gene: TRBV7-9; D gene: TRBD1; CDR3 DNA: TGTGCCAGCAGTCCGGAAGACTGGACAGGGGGCAATTCACCCCTCCACTTT; CDR3 protein: CASSPEDWTGGNSPLHF
J gene: TRBJ2-7; clone size: many; V gene: TRBV6-6; D gene: TRBD1; CDR3 DNA: TGTGCCAGCAGTTACCACGACAGTCCCGGGACAGGGCCGGGGGACGAGCAGTACTTC; CDR3 protein: CASSYHDSPGTGPGDEQYF
J gene: TRBJ1-1; clone size: -; V gene: TRBV5-1; D gene: -; CDR3 DNA: TGCGCCAGCAGCTTGGGGCAGAACACTGAAGCTCTCTTT; CDR3 protein: CASSLGQNTEALF
J gene: TRBJ2-5; clone size: few; V gene: TRBV19; D gene: -; CDR3 DNA: TGTGCCAGTAGCCGATCTCCCAATGGAGCCCAGTACTTC; CDR3 protein: CASSRSPNGAQYF
J gene: TRBJ1-2; clone size: -; V gene: TRBV6-5; D gene: -; CDR3 DNA: TGTGCCAGCAGTTTTCGGGGAACTCCCTCTGGCTACCCCTTC; CDR3 protein: CASSFRGTPSGYPF
J gene: TRBJ2-2; clone size: -; V gene: TRBV25-1; D gene: -; CDR3 DNA: TGTGCCAGCAGTGATTACGAAAGCCCCGGGGAGCTGTTTTTT; CDR3 protein: CASSDYESPGELFF
J gene: TRBJ1-2; clone size: -; V gene: TRBV5-1; D gene: TRBD1; CDR3 DNA: TGCGCCAGCAGCTTCGGGACAGGGGAGATCCATGGCTACACCTTC; CDR3 protein: CASSFGTGEIHGYTF
J gene: TRBJ2-1; clone size: few; V gene: TRBV7-2; D gene: -; CDR3 DNA: TGTGCCAGCAGCTTAGTGCTAGGCCCCAAGGGCTATGAGCAGTTCTTC; CDR3 protein: CASSLVLGPKGYEQFF
J gene: TRBJ1-1; clone size: few; V gene: TRBV27; D gene: -; CDR3 DNA: TGTGCCAGCAGTTTCCTAGGAGGAAGTGGCACTGAAGCTTTCTTT; CDR3 protein: CASSFLGGSGTEAFF
J gene: TRBJ2-7; clone size: -; V gene: TRBV5-3; D gene: -; CDR3 DNA: TGTGCCAGCAGCTGGGCATTACTAGGGACCTACGAGCAGTACTTC; CDR3 protein: CASSWALLGTYEQYF
J gene: TRBJ2-7; clone size: few; V gene: TRBV6-6; D gene: -; CDR3 DNA: TGTGCCAGCAGTTATTCGGGGCTAGCCGCCTACGAGCAGTACTTC; CDR3 protein: CASSYSGLAAYEQYF
J gene: TRBJ2-1; clone size: few; V gene: TRBV7-6; D gene: TRBD2; CDR3 DNA: TGTGCCAGCAGCTTCCGGACTAGCGGGGGGCTGAATGAGCAGTTCTTC; CDR3 protein: CASSFRTSGGLNEQFF
J gene: TRBJ2-7; clone size: -; V gene: TRBV12-3/TRBV12-4; D gene: -; CDR3 DNA: TGTGCCAGCAGTTTACCAGTGGACGAGCAGTACTTC; CDR3 protein: CASSLPVDEQYF
J gene: TRBJ1-2; clone size: many; V gene: TRBV20-1; D gene: -; CDR3 DNA: TGCAGTGCTAGAGAACTGGCGGACTATGGCTACACCTTC; CDR3 protein: CSARELADYGYTF
J gene: TRBJ2-3; clone size: few; V gene: TRBV5-6; D gene: TRBD2; CDR3 DNA: TGTGCCAGCAGCCCCTTTGCGGGGGCAGATACGCAGTATTTT; CDR3 protein: CASSPFAGADTQYF
J gene: TRBJ1-2; clone size: few; V gene: TRBV4-1; D gene: -; CDR3 DNA: TGCGCCAGCAGCCCAGGGATGAACTATGGCTACACCTTC; CDR3 protein: CASSPGMNYGYTF
J gene: TRBJ2-3; clone size: many; V gene: TRBV2; D gene: -; CDR3 DNA: TGTGCCAGCAGTCCGATACTCAAAACCAGCACAGATACGCAGTATTTT; CDR3 protein: CASSPILKTSTDTQYF
J gene: TRBJ2-1; clone size: many; V gene: TRBV7-9; D gene: TRBD2; CDR3 DNA: TGTGGTGCTAGCGGGGCCTACAATGAGCAGTTCTTC; CDR3 protein: CGASGAYNEQFF
J gene: TRBJ1-1; clone size: few; V gene: TRBV6-2/TRBV6-3; D gene: -; CDR3 DNA: TGTGCCAGCAGAGAATGGGACCGAATGGACACTGAAGCTTTCTTT; CDR3 protein: CASREWDRMDTEAFF